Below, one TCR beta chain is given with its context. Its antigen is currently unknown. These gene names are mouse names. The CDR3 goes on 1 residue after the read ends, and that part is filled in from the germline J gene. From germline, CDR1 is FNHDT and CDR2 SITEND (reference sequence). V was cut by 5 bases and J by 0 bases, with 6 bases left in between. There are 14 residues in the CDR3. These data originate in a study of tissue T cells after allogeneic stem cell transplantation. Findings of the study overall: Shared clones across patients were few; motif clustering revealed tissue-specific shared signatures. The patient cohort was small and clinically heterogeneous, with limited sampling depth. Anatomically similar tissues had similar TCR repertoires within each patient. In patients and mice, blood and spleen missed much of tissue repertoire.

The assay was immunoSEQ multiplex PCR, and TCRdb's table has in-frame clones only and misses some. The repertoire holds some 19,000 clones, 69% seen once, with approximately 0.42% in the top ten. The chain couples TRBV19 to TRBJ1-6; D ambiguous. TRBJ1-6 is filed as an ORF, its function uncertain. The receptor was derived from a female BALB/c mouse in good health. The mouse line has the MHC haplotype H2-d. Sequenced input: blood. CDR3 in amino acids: CASRDGSYNSPLYF. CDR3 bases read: TGTGCCAGCAGGGACGGTTCCTATAATTCGCCCCTCTAC.